Included here is one TCR beta chain sequence, with context. Assay: immunoSEQ multiplex PCR; the TCRdb copy retains only in-frame clones and omits some. Among about 73,000 clones listed, 80% to 95% were seen once. This sample is drawn from a study of T cell changes during pregnancy in multiple sclerosis. Germline-derived CDR1 and CDR2 are SNHLY and FYNNEI. This CDR3 is 15 amino acids long. Trimming shortened V by 0 bases and J by 5 bases, and 13 bases separated the two germline ends. The starting material was peripheral blood, obtained in the third trimester of pregnancy. The sequence came from a female donor in good health, enrolled as a control in a pregnancy study. The chain is built from TRBV2 and TRBJ2-5; maybe TRBD2 (6 bases). CDR3 DNA: TGTGCCAGCAGTGAAGCGGAGGGCGAGGTGGAGACCCAGTACTTC. It yields the protein CASSEAEGEVETQYF. Combining the CDR3 with reference TRBV2 and TRBJ2-5 gives the whole variable domain EPEVTQTPSHQVTQMGQEVILRCVPISNHLYFYWYRQILGQKVEFLVSFYNNEISEKSEIFDDQFSVERPDGSNFTLKIRSTKLEDSAMYFCASSEAEGEVETQYFGPGTRLLVL.